This TCR beta chain was captured by sequencing in a study of regulatory T cells in long-lasting Graves disease. Relying on iRepertoire HTBI primers and Arm-PCR of CDR3 regions, the team built TCR beta libraries. In TCRdb, the multiplex PCR reads were re-called with MiXCR into one record per CDR3 protein. The table shows roughly 420,000 distinct CDR3 sequences, with about 14% occurring only once. The time point: newly diagnosed GD, antithyroid drugs for less than 3 months. With RNA extracted from PBMCs as input, the TCR library was made. The table lists this clonotype with many counts. The junction had 4 bases not matched to a gene; V was cut back by 0 bases and J by 5 bases. Germline V gene lookup returns CDR1 SGDLS and CDR2 YYNGEE. The CDR3 loop spans 15 amino acids. Separately, the same data were catalogued under a study of T cells in Graves' hyperthyroidism and ophthalmopathy.

This receptor was taken from a woman in her 50s with Graves disease. The V call is TRBV9, the J call TRBJ2-7; 11 positions agree with TRBD2. The sample consisted of peripheral blood mononuclear cells (PBMCs), taken at new diagnosis, from a patient treated with antithyroid drugs. CDR3 in DNA: TGTGCCAGCAGCGTAGTGGCTAGCGGGAGGAACGAGCAGTACTTC. This gives the protein CASSVVASGRNEQYF.